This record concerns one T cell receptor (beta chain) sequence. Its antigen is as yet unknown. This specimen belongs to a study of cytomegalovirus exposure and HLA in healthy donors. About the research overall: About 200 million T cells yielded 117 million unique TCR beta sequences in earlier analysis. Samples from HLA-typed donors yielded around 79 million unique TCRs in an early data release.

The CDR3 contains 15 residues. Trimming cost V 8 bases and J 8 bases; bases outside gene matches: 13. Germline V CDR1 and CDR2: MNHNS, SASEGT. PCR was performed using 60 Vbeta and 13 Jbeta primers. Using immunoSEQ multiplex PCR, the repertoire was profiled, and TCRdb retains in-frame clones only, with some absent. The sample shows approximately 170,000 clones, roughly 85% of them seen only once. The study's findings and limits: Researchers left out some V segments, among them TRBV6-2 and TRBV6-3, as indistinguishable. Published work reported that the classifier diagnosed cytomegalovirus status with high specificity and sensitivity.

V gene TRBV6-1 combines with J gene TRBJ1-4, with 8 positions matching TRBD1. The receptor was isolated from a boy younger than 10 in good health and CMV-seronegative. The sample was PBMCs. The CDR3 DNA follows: TGTGCCAGCCGGAGATTCAGGGGGCTAGGGGAAAAACTGTTTTTT. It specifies CASRRFRGLGEKLFF.